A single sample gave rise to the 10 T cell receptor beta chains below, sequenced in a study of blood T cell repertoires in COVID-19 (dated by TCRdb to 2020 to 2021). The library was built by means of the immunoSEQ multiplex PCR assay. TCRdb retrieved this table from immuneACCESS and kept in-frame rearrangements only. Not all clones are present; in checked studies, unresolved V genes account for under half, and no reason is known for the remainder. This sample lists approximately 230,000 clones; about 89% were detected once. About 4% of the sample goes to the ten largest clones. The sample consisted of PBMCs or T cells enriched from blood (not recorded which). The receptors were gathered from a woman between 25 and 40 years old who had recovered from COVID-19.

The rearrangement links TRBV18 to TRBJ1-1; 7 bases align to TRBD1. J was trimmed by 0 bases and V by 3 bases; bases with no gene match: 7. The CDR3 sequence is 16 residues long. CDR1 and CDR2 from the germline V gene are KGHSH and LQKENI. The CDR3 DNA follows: TGTGCCAGCTCACCTGCAGGGGGATTCATGAACACTGAAGCTTTCTTT. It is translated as CASSPAGGFMNTEAFF.

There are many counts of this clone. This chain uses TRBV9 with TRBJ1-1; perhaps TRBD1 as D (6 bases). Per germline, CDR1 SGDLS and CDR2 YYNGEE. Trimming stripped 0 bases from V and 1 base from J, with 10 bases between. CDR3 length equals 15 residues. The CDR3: CASSVVLGANTEAFF. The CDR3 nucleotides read TGTGCCAGCAGCGTAGTTCTGGGGGCGAACACTGAAGCTTTCTTT.

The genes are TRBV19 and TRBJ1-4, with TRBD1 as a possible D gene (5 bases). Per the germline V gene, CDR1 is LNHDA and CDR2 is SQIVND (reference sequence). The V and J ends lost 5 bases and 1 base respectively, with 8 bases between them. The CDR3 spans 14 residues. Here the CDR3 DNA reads TGTGCCAGTAGTCCCGGGGGAACTAATGAAAAACTGTTTTTT. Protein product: CASSPGGTNEKLFF.

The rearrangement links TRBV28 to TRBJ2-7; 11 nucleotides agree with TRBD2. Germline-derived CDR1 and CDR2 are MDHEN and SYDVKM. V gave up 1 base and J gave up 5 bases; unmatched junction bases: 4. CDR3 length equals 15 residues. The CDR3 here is CASSLLAGGPHEQYF. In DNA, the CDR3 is TGTGCCAGCAGTTTATTAGCGGGAGGGCCCCACGAGCAGTACTTC.

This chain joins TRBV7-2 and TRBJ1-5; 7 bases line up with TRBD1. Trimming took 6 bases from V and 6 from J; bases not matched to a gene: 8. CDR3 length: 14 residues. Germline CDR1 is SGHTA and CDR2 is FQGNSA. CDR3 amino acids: CASRSGTAAQPQHF. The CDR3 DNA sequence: TGTGCCAGCAGGAGTGGGACAGCCGCTCAGCCCCAGCATTTT.

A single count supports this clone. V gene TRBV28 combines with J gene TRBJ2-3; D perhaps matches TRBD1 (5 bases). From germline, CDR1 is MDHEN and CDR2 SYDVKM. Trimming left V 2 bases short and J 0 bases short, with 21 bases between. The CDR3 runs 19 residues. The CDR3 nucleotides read TGTGCCAGCAGTTTAATCAGCGACAGACACACAAGAAGCACAGATACGCAGTATTTT. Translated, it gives CASSLISDRHTRSTDTQYF.

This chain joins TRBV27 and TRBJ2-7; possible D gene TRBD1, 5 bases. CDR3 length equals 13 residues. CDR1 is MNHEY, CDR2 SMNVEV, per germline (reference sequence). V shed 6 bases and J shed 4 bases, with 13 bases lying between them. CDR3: CASSPPQGYEQYF. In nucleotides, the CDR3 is TGTGCCAGCAGCCCACCTCAGGGTTACGAGCAGTACTTC.

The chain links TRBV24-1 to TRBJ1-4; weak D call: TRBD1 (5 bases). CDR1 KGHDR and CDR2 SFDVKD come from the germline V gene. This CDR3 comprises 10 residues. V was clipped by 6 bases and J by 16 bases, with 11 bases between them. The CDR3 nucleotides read TGTGCCACCAGTTGGACAATCCCGTTTTTT. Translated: CATSWTIPFF.

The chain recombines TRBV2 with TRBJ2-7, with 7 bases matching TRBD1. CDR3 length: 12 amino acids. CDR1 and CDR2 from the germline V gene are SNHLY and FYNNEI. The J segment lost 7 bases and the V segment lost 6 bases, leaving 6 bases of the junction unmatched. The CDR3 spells CASRRGQREQYF. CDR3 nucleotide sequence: TGTGCCAGCAGGAGGGGGCAGCGGGAGCAGTACTTC.

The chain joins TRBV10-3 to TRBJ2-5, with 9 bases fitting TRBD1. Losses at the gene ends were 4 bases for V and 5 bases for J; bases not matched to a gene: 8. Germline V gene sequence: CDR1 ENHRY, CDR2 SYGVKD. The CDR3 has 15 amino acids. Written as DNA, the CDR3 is TGTGCCATCAGTGGAACAGGGGGCGCCAAGGAGACCCAGTACTTC. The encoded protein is CAISGTGGAKETQYF.